This T cell receptor (beta chain) was captured in a study of CD8+ T cells in alopecia areata. Following RNA extraction, reverse transcription yielded cDNA that acted as the sequencing template. The table came from immunoSEQ multiplex PCR; TCRdb's copy has only in-frame clones and leaves some out. The table shows about 210,000 clones, with less than 50% occurring only once. As for treatment: oral pan-JAK inhibitor, 5-10 mg twice daily. V shed 0 bases and J shed 3 bases, with 4 bases lying between them. This CDR3 spans 13 amino acids. CDR1 and CDR2 from the germline V gene are SGDLS and YYNGEE. The V gene is TRBV9, the J gene TRBJ1-5; D is undetermined. This clonotype was obtained from a human donor with alopecia areata. The starting material was CD4+ T cells sorted from blood, obtained around week 37, from a patient treated with tofacitinib. The CDR3 DNA sequence: TGTGCCAGCAGCGTAGACCCCAATCAGCCCCAGCATTTT. Its protein is CASSVDPNQPQHF.